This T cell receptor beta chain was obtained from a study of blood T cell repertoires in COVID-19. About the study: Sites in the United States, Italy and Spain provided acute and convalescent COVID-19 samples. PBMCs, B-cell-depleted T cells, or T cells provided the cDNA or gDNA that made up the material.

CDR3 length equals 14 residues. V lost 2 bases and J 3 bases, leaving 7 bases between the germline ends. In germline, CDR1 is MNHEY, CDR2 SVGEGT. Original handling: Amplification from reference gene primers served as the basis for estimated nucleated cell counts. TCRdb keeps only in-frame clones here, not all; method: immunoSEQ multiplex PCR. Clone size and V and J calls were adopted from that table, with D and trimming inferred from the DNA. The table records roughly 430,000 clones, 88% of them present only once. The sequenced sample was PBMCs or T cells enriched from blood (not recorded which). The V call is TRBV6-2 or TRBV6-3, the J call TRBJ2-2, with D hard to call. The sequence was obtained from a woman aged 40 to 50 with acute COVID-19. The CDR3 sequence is CASSYRSHTGELFF. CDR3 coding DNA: TGTGCCAGCAGTTACCGGTCTCACACCGGGGAGCTGTTTTTT.